This entry lists 9 T cell receptor beta chains sequenced from one sample in a study of cytomegalovirus exposure and HLA in healthy donors. The PCR ran on 60 Vbeta and 13 Jbeta primers. The table came from immunoSEQ multiplex PCR; TCRdb's copy has only in-frame clones and leaves some out. Among approximately 59,000 clones listed, about 63% were seen once. Material: PBMCs. These receptors all stem from a man between 40 and 49 years old in good health and CMV-seropositive.

The chain joins TRBV11-3 to TRBJ2-1, with 7 bases that match TRBD1. CDR1 is SGHNT, CDR2 YENEEA, per germline. V dropped 2 bases and J dropped 8; count of bases not matched to a gene: 9. The CDR3 runs to 15 residues. The chain's CDR3 is CASSLRQGIVDEQFF. For the CDR3, the DNA is TGTGCCAGCAGCTTACGACAGGGAATAGTCGATGAGCAGTTCTTC.

This clone is large. In the same sample, other DNA sequences code for this CDR3. The chain uses TRBV5-1 and TRBJ2-1; 12 nucleotides align to TRBD2. Unmatched junction bases numbered 12, after V lost 4 bases and J lost 7 bases. The CDR3 has 17 residues. CDR1 is SGHRS and CDR2 is YFSETQ in the germline V gene. The DNA for the CDR3 is TGCGCCAGCAGCCCTTCTCCACTAGCGGGGGGCCGTAATGAGCAGTTCTTC. Its translation: CASSPSPLAGGRNEQFF. Using reference TRBV5-1 and TRBJ2-1 for the parts outside the CDR3, the full variable domain is KAGVTQTPRYLIKTRGQQVTLSCSPISGHRSVSWYQQTPGQGLQFLFEYFSETQRNKGNFPGRFSGRQFSNSRSEMNVSTLELGDSALYLCASSPSPLAGGRNEQFFGPGTRLTVL.

This rearrangement joins TRBV5-4 to TRBJ2-1; 11 bases are a match to TRBD2. J gave up 3 bases and V 4 bases, and 3 bases lay outside the gene matches. The CDR3 length is 15 residues. Germline CDR1 and CDR2: SGHNT and YYREEE (reference sequence). The chain's CDR3 is CASSGGLADYNEQFF. As DNA, the CDR3 is TGTGCCAGCAGCGGGGGACTAGCGGACTACAATGAGCAGTTCTTC.

CDR3 protein: CASRTGHTQYF. CDR3 nucleotides: TGTGCCAGCAGGACAGGGCATACGCAGTATTTT. J is TRBJ2-3 and V is TRBV19; TRBD1 matches at 8 bases. V lost 9 bases to trimming and J lost 7 bases; unmatched junction nucleotides: 3. The CDR3 is made up of 11 amino acids. Germline-derived CDR1 and CDR2 are LNHDA and SQIVND (reference sequence). Variable domain in full (rest from reference TRBV19 and TRBJ2-3): DGGITQSPKYLFRKEGQNVTLSCEQNLNHDAMYWYRQDPGQGLRLIYYSQIVNDFQKGDIAEGYSVSREKKESFPLTVTSAQKNPTAFYLCASRTGHTQYFGPGTRLTVL.

The chain combines TRBV7-9 with TRBJ2-5; possibly TRBD1 for D (6 bases). The CDR3 is 17 residues long. Trimming left V 2 bases short and J 5 bases short, with 21 bases between. Per germline, CDR1 SEHNR and CDR2 FQNEAQ (reference sequence). The CDR3 DNA sequence: TGTGCCAGCAGCTTACCGGTCAGGGGCTCTTCCCGGGAGACCCAGTACTTC. Residues: CASSLPVRGSSRETQYF.

This clone was found a few times. The chain combines TRBV5-4 with TRBJ2-1; D is perhaps TRBD1 (5 bases). This CDR3 has 16 amino acids. The germline V and J ends were trimmed by 5 bases and 0 bases, with 15 bases remaining between them. Germline values: CDR1 SGHNT, CDR2 YYREEE (reference sequence). The CDR3 spells CASSPPGASSYNEQFF. In DNA, the CDR3 is TGTGCCAGCAGTCCCCCTGGGGCTAGCTCCTACAATGAGCAGTTCTTC.

V usage is TRBV2 and J usage is TRBJ1-2, with 8 bases that match TRBD1. Germline CDR1 and CDR2: SNHLY and FYNNEI. With V trimmed by 4 bases and J by 8 bases, 6 bases remained unmatched. The CDR3 contains 13 residues. The CDR3 protein is CASSVWTGSGYTF. CDR3 nucleotides: TGTGCCAGCAGTGTCTGGACAGGGTCGGGCTACACCTTC.

V and J are TRBV5-1 and TRBJ1-1, with TRBD1 matching 9 bases. V lost 0 bases to trimming and J lost 6 bases; unmatched junction nucleotides: 12. The CDR3 has 17 amino acids. Per germline, CDR1 SGHRS and CDR2 YFSETQ. In nucleotides, the CDR3 is TGCGCCAGCAGCTTGGAGGGACAGGGAAGATCTCGGGCTGAAGCTTTCTTT. Translated, it gives CASSLEGQGRSRAEAFF.

The rearrangement uses TRBV7-2 and TRBJ2-3; 10 bases map to TRBD1. The CDR3 spans 17 residues. The germline gives CDR1 SGHTA, CDR2 FQGNSA. V lost 2 bases to trimming and J lost 4 bases; unmatched junction nucleotides: 9. CDR3 nucleotide sequence: TGTGCCAGCAGCTTACTGACCGGGACAGGGGTTTCAGATACGCAGTATTTT. The encoded protein is CASSLLTGTGVSDTQYF.